In its sample, the clone carrying this T cell receptor (beta chain) was seen many times. The CDR3 runs 13 residues. From germline, CDR1 is SNHLY and CDR2 FYNNEI. Deletions cut 2 bases from V and 10 bases from J, with 12 bases between. Regions amplified from RNA transcripts were the TCR beta CDR3 regions. First-round RT-PCR of the TCR CDR3 relied on the HTBI primer set. TCRdb passed the multiplex PCR reads through MiXCR, listing each CDR3 protein once. The data show fewer than 650,000 distinct CDR3 sequences, with roughly 14% seen just once and approximately 4.3% held by the top ten. The data are from a study of T cells in Graves' hyperthyroidism and ophthalmopathy.

Sequencing was carried out using blood. This clonotype was sampled from a woman aged 40 to 50 with Graves' ophthalmopathy. The chain is built from TRBV2 and TRBJ2-1; tentatively, D is TRBD2 (6 bases). CDR3 in amino acids: CASSESGRSEQFF. The DNA of the CDR3 is TGTGCCAGCAGTGAATCTGGGAGGAGCGAGCAGTTCTTC.